Each of the 10 T cell receptor beta chains below was sequenced from the same sample in a study of cytomegalovirus exposure and HLA in healthy donors. The PCR employed 60 Vbeta primers together with 13 Jbeta primers. Libraries were prepared by immunoSEQ multiplex PCR; TCRdb keeps only in-frame clonotypes and omits some of them. The sample lists around 160,000 clones, around 79% occurring once. Sequenced input: PBMCs. The receptors stem from a man aged 40-49 years in good health and CMV-seropositive.

V and J are TRBV2 and TRBJ1-2; 7 nucleotides align to TRBD1. The germline V gene encodes CDR1 SNHLY and CDR2 FYNNEI. This CDR3 has 13 amino acids. After removal of 6 bases from V and 3 bases from J, the junction contained 4 bases not matched to a gene. The DNA for the CDR3 is TGTGCCAGCAGCGCACAGGGGTACTATGGCTACACCTTC. It codes for CASSAQGYYGYTF.

As to this clone: Sequence at one end of the junction differs from germline and may be a read error. The rearrangement links TRBV7-6 to TRBJ2-2; TRBD2 aligns across 8 bases. The CDR3 is 16 amino acids. Germline loops: CDR1 SGHVS, CDR2 FNYEAQ. DNA of the CDR3: TGTGCCAGCAGCCGGGGGGGTAGCGAGATCACCGGGAAGCTGTTTTTT. It encodes CASSRGGSEITGKLFF. The whole variable domain, filled in from reference TRBV7-6 and TRBJ2-2, reads GAGVSQSPRYKVTKRGQDVALRCDPISGHVSLYWYRQALGQGPEFLTYFNYEAQQDKSGLPNDRFSAERPEGSISTLTIQRTEQRDSAMYRCASSRGGSEITGKLFFGEGSRLTVL.

The gene calls are TRBV12-5 and TRBJ1-2; D remains unclear. The V end was cut by 3 bases, the J end by 3 bases, with 5 bases between. This CDR3 comprises 12 residues. Germline CDR1 reads LGHNT; CDR2 reads FRNRAP. The CDR3 region is CASGFEDYGYTF. The CDR3 bases are TGTGCTAGTGGTTTCGAGGACTATGGCTACACCTTC.

The chain joins TRBV9 to TRBJ1-3; possibly TRBD1 for D (5 bases). Germline assignment: CDR1 SGDLS and CDR2 YYNGEE. Trimming took off 0 bases at V and 2 bases at J, with 12 bases between the two ends. The CDR3 has 16 amino acids. The chain's CDR3 is CASSVAETRAGNTIYF. DNA for the CDR3: TGTGCCAGCAGCGTAGCCGAGACCAGGGCTGGAAACACCATATATTTT.

The rearrangement links TRBV28 to TRBJ1-1; TRBD1 might be the D (6 bases). The germline V gene has CDR1 MDHEN and CDR2 SYDVKM. V shed 10 bases and J shed 0 bases, with 18 bases lying between them. The CDR3 is 15 amino acids. CDR3 in DNA: TGTGCCACCGGGGGGGCAGCACCTATGAACACTGAAGCTTTCTTT. This codes for CATGGAAPMNTEAFF.

The rearrangement joins TRBV29-1 to TRBJ1-1; weak D call: TRBD1 (5 bases). CDR3 size: 12 residues. Trimming took 7 bases from V and 3 from J, leaving 12 bases between them. The germline V gene encodes CDR1 SQVTM and CDR2 ANQGSEA. Here the CDR3 reads CSAPQVDTEAFF. DNA of the CDR3: TGCAGCGCTCCACAGGTAGACACTGAAGCTTTCTTT. Supplemented by reference TRBV29-1 and TRBJ1-1, the full variable domain reads SAVISQKPSRDICQRGTSLTIQCQVDSQVTMMFWYRQQPGQSLTLIATANQGSEATYESGFVIDKFPISRPNLTFSTLTVSNMSPEDSSIYLCSAPQVDTEAFFGQGTRLTVV.

This clone ranks as medium-sized (0.01 to 0.1%). This chain joins TRBV4-1 and TRBJ2-2; possibly TRBD1 for D (6 bases). V lost 2 bases and J lost 1, with 8 bases in between. CDR1 is MGHRA and CDR2 is YSYEKL in the germline V gene. The CDR3 has 15 residues. CDR3 region: CASSQRQVNTGELFF. The CDR3 region has the DNA TGCGCCAGCAGCCAACGACAGGTGAACACCGGGGAGCTGTTTTTT.

V and J are TRBV6-5 and TRBJ1-2; TRBD1 aligns across 7 bases. The CDR3 length is 13 residues. CDR1 and CDR2 from the germline V gene are MNHEY and SVGAGI. Unmatched junction bases numbered 7, after V lost 7 bases and J lost 5 bases. In DNA form, the CDR3 reads TGTGCCAGCAACTCGGGACAGACATATGGCTACACCTTC. Protein: CASNSGQTYGYTF.

This clone was counted between two and nine times. CDR3 loop: CAWSRAGLPTEAFF. The CDR3 coding sequence is TGTGCCTGGTCAAGAGCGGGACTTCCCACTGAAGCTTTCTTT. This rearrangement joins TRBV30 to TRBJ1-1, with a possible D match to TRBD1 (5 bases). The ends were cut back, 5 bases at V and 4 bases at J, with 17 bases in the middle. Germline lookup yields CDR1 GTSNPN and CDR2 SVGIG (reference sequence). This CDR3 contains 14 residues.

The rearrangement uses TRBV14 and TRBJ2-1, with a possible D match to TRBD1 (5 bases). Germline CDR1 SGHDN, CDR2 FVKESK. The CDR3 totals 15 residues. Deletions cut 1 base from V and 0 bases from J, with 7 bases between. DNA for the CDR3: TGTGCCAGCAGCCAAGGACAGCGCTCCTACAATGAGCAGTTCTTC. This encodes CASSQGQRSYNEQFF.